This T cell receptor beta chain was identified during a study of PD-1 blockade in classical Hodgkin lymphoma. In its sample, this clone was seen once. Relapse after autologous stem cell transplantation occurred in every patient, and brentuximab vedotin exposure varied. Relapsed/refractory classical Hodgkin lymphoma patients had complete, partial or progressive responses. The CDR3 is made up of 15 amino acids. With 7 bases removed from V and 1 base from J, the gap between germline ends came to 17 bases. Looked up from germline, CDR1 is SGHRS and CDR2 is YFSETQ. Here immunoSEQ multiplex PCR was the method, and the copy in TCRdb shows in-frame clones only, minus some. The sample has about 100,000 clones; around 89% are singletons.

The sequence derives from a human donor with classical Hodgkin lymphoma. Sample: peripheral blood mononuclear cells (PBMCs), taken before the second cycle of nivolumab. The chain couples TRBV5-1 to TRBJ1-1; D might be TRBD1 (5 bases). CDR3 loop: CASGYSDTTNTEAFF. Here the CDR3 DNA reads TGCGCCAGCGGCTACTCGGACACTACGAACACTGAAGCTTTCTTT.